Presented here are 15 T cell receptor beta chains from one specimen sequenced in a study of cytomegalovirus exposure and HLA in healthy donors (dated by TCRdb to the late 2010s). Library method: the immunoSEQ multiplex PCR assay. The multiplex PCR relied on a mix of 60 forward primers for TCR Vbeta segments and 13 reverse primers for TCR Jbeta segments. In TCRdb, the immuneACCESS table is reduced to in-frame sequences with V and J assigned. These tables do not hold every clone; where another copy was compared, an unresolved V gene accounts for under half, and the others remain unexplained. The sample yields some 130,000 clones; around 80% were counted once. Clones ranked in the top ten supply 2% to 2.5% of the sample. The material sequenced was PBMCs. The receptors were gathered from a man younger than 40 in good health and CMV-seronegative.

CDR3 residues: CASSGQGLEQFF. For the CDR3, the DNA is TGTGCCAGCAGTGGACAGGGGCTTGAGCAGTTCTTC. The chain employs TRBV2 and TRBJ2-1; 8 bases align to TRBD1. Per germline, CDR1 SNHLY and CDR2 FYNNEI. The CDR3 sequence is 12 residues long. V lost 4 bases, J lost 9 bases, and 2 bases stayed unmatched.

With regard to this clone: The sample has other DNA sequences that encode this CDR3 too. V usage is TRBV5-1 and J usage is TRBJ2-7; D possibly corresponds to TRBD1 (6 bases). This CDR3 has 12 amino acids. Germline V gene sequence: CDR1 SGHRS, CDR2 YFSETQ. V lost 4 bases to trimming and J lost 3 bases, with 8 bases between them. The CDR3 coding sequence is TGCGCCAGCAGCGCACAGGGCTACGAGCAGTACTTC. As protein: CASSAQGYEQYF.

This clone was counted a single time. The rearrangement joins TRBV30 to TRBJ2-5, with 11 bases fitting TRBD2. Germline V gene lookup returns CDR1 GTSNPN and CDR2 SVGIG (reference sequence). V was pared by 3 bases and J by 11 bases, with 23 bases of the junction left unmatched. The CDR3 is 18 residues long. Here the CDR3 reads CAWSGWGRGLAVLEEQYF. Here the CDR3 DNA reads TGTGCCTGGAGCGGATGGGGTCGGGGACTAGCGGTCTTGGAGGAGCAGTACTTC.

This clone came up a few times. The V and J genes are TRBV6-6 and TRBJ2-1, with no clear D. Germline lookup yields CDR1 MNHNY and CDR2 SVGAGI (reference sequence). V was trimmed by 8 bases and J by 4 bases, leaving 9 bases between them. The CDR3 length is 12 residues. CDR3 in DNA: TGTGCCAGCTTCGAGGCGTACAATGAGCAGTTCTTC. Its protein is CASFEAYNEQFF.

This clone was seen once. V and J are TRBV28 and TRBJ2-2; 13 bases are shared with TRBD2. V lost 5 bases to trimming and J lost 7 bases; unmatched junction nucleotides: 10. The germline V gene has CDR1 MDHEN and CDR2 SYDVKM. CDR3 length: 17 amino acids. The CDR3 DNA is TGTGCCAGCAGTCCCCAACGGACTAGCGGGGGCCACGGGGAGCTGTTTTTT. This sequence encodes CASSPQRTSGGHGELFF.

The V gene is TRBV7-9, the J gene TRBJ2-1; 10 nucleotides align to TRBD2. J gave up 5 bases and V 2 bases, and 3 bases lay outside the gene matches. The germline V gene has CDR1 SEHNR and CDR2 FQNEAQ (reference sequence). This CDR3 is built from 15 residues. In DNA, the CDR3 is TGTGCCAGCAGCTTAAGGACTAGCGGCAACAATGAGCAGTTCTTC. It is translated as CASSLRTSGNNEQFF.

The CDR3 DNA sequence: TGTGCCTGGAGTGTAGGGACAGGGGGCATCTATGGCTACACCTTC. It yields the protein CAWSVGTGGIYGYTF. The genes are TRBV30 and TRBJ1-2, with 12 bases fitting TRBD1. CDR1 GTSNPN and CDR2 SVGIG come from the germline V gene (reference sequence). With V trimmed by 0 bases and J by 4 bases, 3 bases remained unmatched. CDR3 length: 15 amino acids.

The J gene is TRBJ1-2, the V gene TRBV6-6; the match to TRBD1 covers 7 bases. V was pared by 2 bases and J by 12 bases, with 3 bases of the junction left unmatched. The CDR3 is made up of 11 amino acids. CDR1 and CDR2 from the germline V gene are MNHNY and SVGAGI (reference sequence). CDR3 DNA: TGTGCCAGCAGTTACCCCGGGACAGACACCTTC. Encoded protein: CASSYPGTDTF.

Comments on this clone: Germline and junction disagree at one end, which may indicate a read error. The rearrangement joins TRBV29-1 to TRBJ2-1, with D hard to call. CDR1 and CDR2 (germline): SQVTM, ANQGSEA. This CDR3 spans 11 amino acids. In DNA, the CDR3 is TGCAGCGTTGTTAGCCGACGCGGCTCGATCTTC. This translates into CSVVSRRGSIF.

The CDR3 sequence: CSVGVGGLAFF. The CDR3 DNA reads TGCAGCGTTGGGGTGGGGGGGCTGGCTTTCTTT. The chain uses TRBV29-1 and TRBJ1-1; possible D gene TRBD1, 6 bases. Between the trimmed V and J ends, which lost 4 bases and 11 bases, there was a span of 14 bases. Looked up from germline, CDR1 is SQVTM and CDR2 is ANQGSEA. The CDR3 is made up of 11 amino acids.

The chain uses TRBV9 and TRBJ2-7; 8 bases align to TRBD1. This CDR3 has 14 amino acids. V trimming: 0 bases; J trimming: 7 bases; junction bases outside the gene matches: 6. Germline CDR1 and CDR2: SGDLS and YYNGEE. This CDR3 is CASSVGQGAFEQYF. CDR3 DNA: TGTGCCAGCAGCGTAGGGCAGGGGGCGTTTGAGCAGTACTTC.

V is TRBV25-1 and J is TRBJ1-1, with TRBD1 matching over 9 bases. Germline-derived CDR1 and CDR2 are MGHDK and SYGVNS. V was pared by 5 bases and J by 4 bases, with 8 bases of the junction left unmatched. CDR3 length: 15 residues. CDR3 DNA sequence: TGTGCCAGCAGTAGACAGGGGGTTGGGGGCACTGAAGCTTTCTTT. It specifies CASSRQGVGGTEAFF.

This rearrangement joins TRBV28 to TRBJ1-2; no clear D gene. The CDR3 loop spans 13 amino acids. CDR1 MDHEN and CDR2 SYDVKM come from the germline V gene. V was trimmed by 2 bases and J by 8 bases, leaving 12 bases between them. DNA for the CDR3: TGTGCCAGCAGTTTAGGTCGGGGTTGGGGCTACACCTTC. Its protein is CASSLGRGWGYTF.

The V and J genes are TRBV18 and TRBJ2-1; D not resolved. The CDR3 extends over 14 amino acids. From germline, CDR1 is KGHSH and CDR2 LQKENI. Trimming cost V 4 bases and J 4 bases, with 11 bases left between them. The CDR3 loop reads CASSLALLYNEQFF. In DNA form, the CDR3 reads TGTGCCAGCTCACTAGCTCTTTTGTACAATGAGCAGTTCTTC. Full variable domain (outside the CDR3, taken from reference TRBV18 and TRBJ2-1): NAGVMQNPRHLVRRRGQEARLRCSPMKGHSHVYWYRQLPEEGLKFMVYLQKENIIDESGMPKERFSAEFPKEGPSILRIQQVVRGDSAAYFCASSLALLYNEQFFGPGTRLTVL.

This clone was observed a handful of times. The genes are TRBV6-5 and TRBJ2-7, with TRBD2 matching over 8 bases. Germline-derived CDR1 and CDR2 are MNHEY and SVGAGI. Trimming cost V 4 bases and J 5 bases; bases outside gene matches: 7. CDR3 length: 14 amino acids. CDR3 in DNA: TGTGCCAGCAGTTCGGGAGGGGCCTCAAACGAGCAGTACTTC. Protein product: CASSSGGASNEQYF.